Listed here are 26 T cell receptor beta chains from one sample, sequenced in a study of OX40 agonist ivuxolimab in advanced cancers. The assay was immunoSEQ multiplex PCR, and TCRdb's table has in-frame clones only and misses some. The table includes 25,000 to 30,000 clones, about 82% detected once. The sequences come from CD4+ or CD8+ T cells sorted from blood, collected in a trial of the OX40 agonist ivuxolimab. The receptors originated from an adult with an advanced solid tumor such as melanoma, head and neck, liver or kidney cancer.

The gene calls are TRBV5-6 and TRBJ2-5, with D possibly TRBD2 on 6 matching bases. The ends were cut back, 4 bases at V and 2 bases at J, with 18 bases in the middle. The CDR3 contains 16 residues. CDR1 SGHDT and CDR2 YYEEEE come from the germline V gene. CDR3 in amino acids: CASSDPLGSGQETQYF. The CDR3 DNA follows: TGTGCCAGCAGCGATCCTCTAGGCAGCGGGCAAGAGACCCAGTACTTC. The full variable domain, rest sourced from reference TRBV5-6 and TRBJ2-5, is DAGVTQSPTHLIKTRGQQVTLRCSPKSGHDTVSWYQQALGQGPQFIFQYYEEEERQRGNFPDRFSGHQFPNYSSELNVNALLLGDSALYLCASSDPLGSGQETQYFGPGTRLLVL.

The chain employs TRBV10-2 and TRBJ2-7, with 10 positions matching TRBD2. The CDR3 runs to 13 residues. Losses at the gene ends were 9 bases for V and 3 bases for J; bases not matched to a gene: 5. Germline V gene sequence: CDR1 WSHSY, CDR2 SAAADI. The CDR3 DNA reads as TGCGCCAGTATAGCGGGAGGAGACTACGAGCAGTACTTC. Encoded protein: CASIAGGDYEQYF.

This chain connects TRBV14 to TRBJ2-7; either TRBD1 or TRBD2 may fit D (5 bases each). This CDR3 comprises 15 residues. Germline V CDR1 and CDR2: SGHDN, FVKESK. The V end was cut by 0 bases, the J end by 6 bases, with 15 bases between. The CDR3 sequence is CASSQDWGSQSEQYF. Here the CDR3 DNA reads TGTGCCAGCAGCCAAGATTGGGGGTCACAAAGCGAGCAGTACTTC.

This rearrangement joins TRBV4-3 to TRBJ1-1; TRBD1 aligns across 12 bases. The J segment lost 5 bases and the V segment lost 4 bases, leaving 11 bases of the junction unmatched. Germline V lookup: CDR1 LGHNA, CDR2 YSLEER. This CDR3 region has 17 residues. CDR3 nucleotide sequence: TGCGCCAGCAGCCCCGGGACAGGGGGCATGATAGGGACTGAAGCTTTCTTT. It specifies CASSPGTGGMIGTEAFF.

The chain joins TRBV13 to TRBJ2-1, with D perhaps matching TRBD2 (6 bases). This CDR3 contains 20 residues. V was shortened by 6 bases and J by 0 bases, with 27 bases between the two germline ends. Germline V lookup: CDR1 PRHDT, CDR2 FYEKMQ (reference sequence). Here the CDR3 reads CASSSRDGGLVAVSYNEQFF. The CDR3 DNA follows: TGTGCCAGCAGTTCCCGGGACGGCGGCTTGGTAGCGGTCTCCTACAATGAGCAGTTCTTC.

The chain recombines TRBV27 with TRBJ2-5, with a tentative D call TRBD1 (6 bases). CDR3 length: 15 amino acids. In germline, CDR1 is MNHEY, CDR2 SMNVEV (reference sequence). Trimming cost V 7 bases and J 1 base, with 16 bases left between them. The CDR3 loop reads CASTDRYPFQETQYF. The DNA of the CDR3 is TGTGCCAGCACTGACAGGTACCCGTTCCAAGAGACCCAGTACTTC.

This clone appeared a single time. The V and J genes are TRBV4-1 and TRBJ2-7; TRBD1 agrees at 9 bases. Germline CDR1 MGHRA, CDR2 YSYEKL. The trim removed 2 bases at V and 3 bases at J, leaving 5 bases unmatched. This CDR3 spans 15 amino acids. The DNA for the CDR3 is TGCGCCAGCAGCCAACCCGGGACAGGGCTCTACGAGCAGTACTTC. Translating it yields CASSQPGTGLYEQYF.

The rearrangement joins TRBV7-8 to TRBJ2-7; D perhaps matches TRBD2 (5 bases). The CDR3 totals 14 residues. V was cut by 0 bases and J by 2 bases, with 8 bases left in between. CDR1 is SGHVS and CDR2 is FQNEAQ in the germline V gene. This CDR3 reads CASSLALGTYEQYF. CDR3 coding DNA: TGTGCCAGCAGCTTAGCTCTCGGGACCTACGAGCAGTACTTC.

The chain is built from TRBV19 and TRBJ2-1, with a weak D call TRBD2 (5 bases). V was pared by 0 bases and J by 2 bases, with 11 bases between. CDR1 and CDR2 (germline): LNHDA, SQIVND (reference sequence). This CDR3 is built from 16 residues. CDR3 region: CASSIDGLTTYNEQFF. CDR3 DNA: TGTGCCAGTAGTATAGATGGACTGACGACCTACAATGAGCAGTTCTTC. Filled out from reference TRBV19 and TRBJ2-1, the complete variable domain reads DGGITQSPKYLFRKEGQNVTLSCEQNLNHDAMYWYRQDPGQGLRLIYYSQIVNDFQKGDIAEGYSVSREKKESFPLTVTSAQKNPTAFYLCASSIDGLTTYNEQFFGPGTRLTVL.

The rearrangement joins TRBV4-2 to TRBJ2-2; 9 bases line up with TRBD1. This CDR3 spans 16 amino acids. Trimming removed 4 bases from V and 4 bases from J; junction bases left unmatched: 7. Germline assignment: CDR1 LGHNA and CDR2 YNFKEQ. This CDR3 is CASSPPGQGGTGELFF. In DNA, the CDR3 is TGTGCCAGCAGCCCCCCGGGACAGGGAGGCACCGGGGAGCTGTTTTTT.

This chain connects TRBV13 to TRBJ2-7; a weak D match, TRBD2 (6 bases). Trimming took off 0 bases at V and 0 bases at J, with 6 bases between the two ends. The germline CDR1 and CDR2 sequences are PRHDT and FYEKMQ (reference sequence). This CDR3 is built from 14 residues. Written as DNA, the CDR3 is TGTGCCAGCAGCTTAGGGCGGGGCTCCTACGAGCAGTACTTC. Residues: CASSLGRGSYEQYF.

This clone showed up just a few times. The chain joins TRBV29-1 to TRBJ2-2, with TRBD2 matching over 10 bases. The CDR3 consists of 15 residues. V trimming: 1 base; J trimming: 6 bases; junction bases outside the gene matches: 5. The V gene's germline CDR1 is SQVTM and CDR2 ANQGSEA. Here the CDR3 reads CSVEGLAGASGELFF. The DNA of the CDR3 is TGCAGCGTTGAAGGGCTAGCGGGAGCTTCCGGGGAGCTGTTTTTT.

For the CDR3, the DNA is TGTGCCAGCAGTGCCCCGGACTCTTACAATGAGCAGTTCTTC. Its translation is CASSAPDSYNEQFF. The V gene is TRBV9, the J gene TRBJ2-1, with D tentatively TRBD2 (5 bases). Germline lookup yields CDR1 SGDLS and CDR2 YYNGEE. With 5 bases removed from V and 4 bases from J, the gap between germline ends came to 13 bases. This CDR3 has 14 residues.

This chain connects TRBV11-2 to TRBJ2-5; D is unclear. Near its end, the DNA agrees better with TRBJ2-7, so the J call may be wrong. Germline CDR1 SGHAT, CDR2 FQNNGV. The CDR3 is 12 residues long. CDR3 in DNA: TGTGCCAGCAGCTTAGGTTACTACGAGCAGTACTTC. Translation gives CASSLGYYEQYF.

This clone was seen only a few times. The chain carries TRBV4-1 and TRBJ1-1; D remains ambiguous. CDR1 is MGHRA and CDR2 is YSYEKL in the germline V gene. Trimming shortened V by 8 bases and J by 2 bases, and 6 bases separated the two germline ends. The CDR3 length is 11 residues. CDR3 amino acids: CASATNTEAFF. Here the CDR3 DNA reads TGCGCCAGCGCAACCAACACTGAAGCTTTCTTT.

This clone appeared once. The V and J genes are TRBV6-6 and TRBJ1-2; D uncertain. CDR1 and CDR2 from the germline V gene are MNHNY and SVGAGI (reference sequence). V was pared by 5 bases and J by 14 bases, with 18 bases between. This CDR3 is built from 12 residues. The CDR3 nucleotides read TGTGCCAGCAGTCTATCAGGACTTCTACCTACCTTC. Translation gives CASSLSGLLPTF.

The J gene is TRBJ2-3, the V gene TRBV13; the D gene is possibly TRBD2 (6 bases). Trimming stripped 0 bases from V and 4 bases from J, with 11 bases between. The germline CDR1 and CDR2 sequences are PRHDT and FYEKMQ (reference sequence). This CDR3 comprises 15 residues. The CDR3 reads CASSLGRGYADTQYF. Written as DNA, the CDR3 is TGTGCCAGCAGCTTAGGCCGGGGGTACGCAGATACGCAGTATTTT.

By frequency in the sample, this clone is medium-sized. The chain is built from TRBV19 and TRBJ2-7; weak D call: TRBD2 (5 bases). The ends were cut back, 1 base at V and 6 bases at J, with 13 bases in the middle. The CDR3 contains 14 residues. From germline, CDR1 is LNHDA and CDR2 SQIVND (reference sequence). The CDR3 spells CASSIAGEISEQYF. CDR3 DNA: TGTGCCAGTAGTATAGCCGGGGAGATATCCGAGCAGTACTTC.

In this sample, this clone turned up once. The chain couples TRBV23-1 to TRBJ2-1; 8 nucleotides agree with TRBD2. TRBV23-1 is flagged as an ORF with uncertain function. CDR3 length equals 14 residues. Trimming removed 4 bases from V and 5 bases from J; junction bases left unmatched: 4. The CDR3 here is CASSLGRVDNEQFF. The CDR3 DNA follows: TGCGCCAGCAGTCTCGGGAGGGTTGACAATGAGCAGTTCTTC.

CDR3 DNA sequence: TGTGCCAGCAGTTTAGTACTAGCGGGAACTGGGGAGCAGTTCTTC. Encoded protein: CASSLVLAGTGEQFF. The chain is built from TRBV27 and TRBJ2-1; 10 bases match TRBD2. The J segment lost 10 bases and the V segment lost 2 bases, leaving 8 bases of the junction unmatched. The CDR3 contains 15 residues. Germline V gene sequence: CDR1 MNHEY, CDR2 SMNVEV (reference sequence).

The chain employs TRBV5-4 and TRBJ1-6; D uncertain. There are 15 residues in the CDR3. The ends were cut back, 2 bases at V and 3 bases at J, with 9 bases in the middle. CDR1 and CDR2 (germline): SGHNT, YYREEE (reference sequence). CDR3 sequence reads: CASSFGQYYNSPLHF. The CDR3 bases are TGTGCCAGCAGCTTTGGGCAGTACTATAATTCACCCCTCCACTTT.

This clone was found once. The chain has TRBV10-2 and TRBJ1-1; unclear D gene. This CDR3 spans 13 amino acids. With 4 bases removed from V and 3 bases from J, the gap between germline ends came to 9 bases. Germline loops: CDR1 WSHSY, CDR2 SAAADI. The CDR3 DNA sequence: TGCGCCAGCAGTGGAGGATATTACACTGAAGCTTTCTTT. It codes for CASSGGYYTEAFF.

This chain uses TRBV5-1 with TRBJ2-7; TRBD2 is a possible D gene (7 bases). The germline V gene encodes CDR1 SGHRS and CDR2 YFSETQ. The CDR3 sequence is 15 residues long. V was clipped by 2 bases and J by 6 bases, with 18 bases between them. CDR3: CASSLHAGATIEQYF. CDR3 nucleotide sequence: TGCGCCAGCAGCTTACATGCGGGGGCGACTATCGAGCAGTACTTC. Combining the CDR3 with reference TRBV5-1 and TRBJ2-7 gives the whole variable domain KAGVTQTPRYLIKTRGQQVTLSCSPISGHRSVSWYQQTPGQGLQFLFEYFSETQRNKGNFPGRFSGRQFSNSRSEMNVSTLELGDSALYLCASSLHAGATIEQYFGPGTRLTVT.

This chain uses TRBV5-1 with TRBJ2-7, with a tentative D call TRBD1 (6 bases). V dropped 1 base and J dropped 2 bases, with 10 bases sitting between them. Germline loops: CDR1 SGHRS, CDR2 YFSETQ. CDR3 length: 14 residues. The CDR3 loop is CASSLLQGTYEQYF. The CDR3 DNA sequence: TGCGCCAGCAGCTTGTTACAGGGAACCTACGAGCAGTACTTC.

CDR3 nucleotides: TGTGCCAGCAGTTGGACTAGCGGGAGGGCAGGAGATACGCAGTATTTT. Residues: CASSWTSGRAGDTQYF. The chain couples TRBV6-6 to TRBJ2-3; TRBD2 matches at 15 bases. The CDR3 is made up of 16 amino acids. V was pared by 4 bases and J by 5 bases, with 4 bases of the junction left unmatched. Germline V CDR1 and CDR2: MNHNY, SVGAGI (reference sequence).

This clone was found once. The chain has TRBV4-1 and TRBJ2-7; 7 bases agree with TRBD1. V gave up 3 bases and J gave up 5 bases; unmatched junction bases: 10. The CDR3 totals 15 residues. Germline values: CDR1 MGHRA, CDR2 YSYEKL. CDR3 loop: CASSHMQTGIDEQYF. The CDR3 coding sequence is TGCGCCAGCAGCCACATGCAGACAGGGATCGACGAGCAGTACTTC.